This T cell receptor beta chain was recorded in a study of shared T cell receptors in the human thymus. V lost 8 bases, J lost 2 bases, and 11 bases lay in between. CDR1 is MNHEY, CDR2 SMNVEV, per germline (reference sequence). This CDR3 is 13 amino acids long. The protocol was immunoSEQ multiplex PCR, while the TCRdb copy is restricted to in-frame clones and leaves out a portion. This table has approximately 660,000 clones, roughly 90% appearing once. These records were also assigned to another study, of human thymus T cells. According to that study: Serving as donors were healthy Finnish infants, each of whom was having open corrective surgery for congenital heart defects. Corrective heart surgery yielded resections, and these provided the thymus tissue. Use of V and J genes seemed skewed within the thymic and blood repertoires. Overlap was high between thymic repertoires from unrelated individuals, as reported in related research.

The J gene is TRBJ2-3, the V gene TRBV27, with D maybe TRBD1 (6 bases). The sample comprised thymocytes. The TCR originated in a boy less than two years old with a congenital heart defect. The CDR3 region has the DNA TGTGCCAGCGGAACAGGGATCACAGATACGCAGTATTTT. Protein sequence: CASGTGITDTQYF.